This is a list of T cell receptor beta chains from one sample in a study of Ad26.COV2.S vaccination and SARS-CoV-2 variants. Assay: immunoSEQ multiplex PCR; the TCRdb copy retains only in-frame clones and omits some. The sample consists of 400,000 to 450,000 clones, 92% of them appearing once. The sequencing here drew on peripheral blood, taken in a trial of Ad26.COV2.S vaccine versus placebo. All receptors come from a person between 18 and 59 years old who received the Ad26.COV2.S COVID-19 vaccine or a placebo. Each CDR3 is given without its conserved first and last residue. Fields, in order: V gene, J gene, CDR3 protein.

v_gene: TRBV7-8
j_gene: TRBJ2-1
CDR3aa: ASSLAGSGLRNLQLYNEQF

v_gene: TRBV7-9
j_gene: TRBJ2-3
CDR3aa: ASSQIPAASTDTQY

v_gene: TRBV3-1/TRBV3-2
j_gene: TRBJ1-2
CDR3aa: ASSHRQVNYGYT

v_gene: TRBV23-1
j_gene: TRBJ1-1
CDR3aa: ASSRPKTGLSKMNTEAF

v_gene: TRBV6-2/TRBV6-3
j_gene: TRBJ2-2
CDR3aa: ASSTETGELF

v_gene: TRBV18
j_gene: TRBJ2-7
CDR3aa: ASSLQDTILYEQY

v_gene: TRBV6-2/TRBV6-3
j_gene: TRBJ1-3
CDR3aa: ASSYPPTIY

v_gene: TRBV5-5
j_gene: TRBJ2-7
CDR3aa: ASSSASYEQY

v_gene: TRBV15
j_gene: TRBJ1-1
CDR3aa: ATSTNRVYSF

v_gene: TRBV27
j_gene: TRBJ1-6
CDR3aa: ASSPRGRSEGSPLH

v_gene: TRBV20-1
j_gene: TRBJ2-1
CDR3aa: SASTTSGANEQF

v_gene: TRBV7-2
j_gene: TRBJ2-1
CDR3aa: ASSFRRDRQF

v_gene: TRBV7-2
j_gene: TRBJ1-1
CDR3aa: ASSLVQDTEAF

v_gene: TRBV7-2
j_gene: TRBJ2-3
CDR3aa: ASSFGVLPDTQY

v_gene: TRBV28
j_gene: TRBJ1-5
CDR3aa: ASSFRVRNQPQH

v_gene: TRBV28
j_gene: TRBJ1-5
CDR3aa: ASSHRGFQPQH

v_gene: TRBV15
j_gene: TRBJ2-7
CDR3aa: ATSVLGQGEYEQY

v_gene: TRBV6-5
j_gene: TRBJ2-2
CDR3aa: ASRGLVGELF

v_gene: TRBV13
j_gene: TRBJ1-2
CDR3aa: ASSGDRGQGYGYT

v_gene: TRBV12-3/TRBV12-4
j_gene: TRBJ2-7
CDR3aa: ASSFRVRYEQY

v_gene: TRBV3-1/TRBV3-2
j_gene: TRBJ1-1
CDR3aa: ASSHRANTEAF

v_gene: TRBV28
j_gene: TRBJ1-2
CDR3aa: ASSLARDYGYT

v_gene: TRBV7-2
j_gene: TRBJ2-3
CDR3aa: ASSPIGGWTDTQY